This T cell receptor beta chain was identified in a study of cytomegalovirus exposure and HLA in healthy donors. Study results and caveats: A few chains linked to CMV were shown in vitro to be specific for CMV antigens. In a later analysis, V- and J-gene trimming of beta chains associated with a DCLRE1C missense variant, replicated independently. A prior analysis recorded that most TCR beta V segments were productive about 90% or about 30% of the time. Some public TCRs appeared in many individuals, while most sequences were rare.

Germline values: CDR1 SNHLY, CDR2 FYNNEI. This CDR3 comprises 15 residues. V was pared by 8 bases and J by 3 bases, with 17 bases between. Use of 60 Vbeta and 13 Jbeta primers characterized the PCR. Sequencing was performed with immunoSEQ multiplex PCR; in TCRdb, only in-frame clones are kept and a portion is missing. This sample contains around 120,000 clones. As to this clone: The antigen remains undetermined.

This sequence was found in a man aged 45 to 65 in good health and CMV-seronegative. The sequenced sample was PBMCs. V is TRBV2 and J is TRBJ1-5; no clear D. In DNA, the CDR3 is TGTGCCAGCGGGAGAGACGGTGCGTTCAATCAGCCCCAGCATTTT. Translating gives CASGRDGAFNQPQHF.